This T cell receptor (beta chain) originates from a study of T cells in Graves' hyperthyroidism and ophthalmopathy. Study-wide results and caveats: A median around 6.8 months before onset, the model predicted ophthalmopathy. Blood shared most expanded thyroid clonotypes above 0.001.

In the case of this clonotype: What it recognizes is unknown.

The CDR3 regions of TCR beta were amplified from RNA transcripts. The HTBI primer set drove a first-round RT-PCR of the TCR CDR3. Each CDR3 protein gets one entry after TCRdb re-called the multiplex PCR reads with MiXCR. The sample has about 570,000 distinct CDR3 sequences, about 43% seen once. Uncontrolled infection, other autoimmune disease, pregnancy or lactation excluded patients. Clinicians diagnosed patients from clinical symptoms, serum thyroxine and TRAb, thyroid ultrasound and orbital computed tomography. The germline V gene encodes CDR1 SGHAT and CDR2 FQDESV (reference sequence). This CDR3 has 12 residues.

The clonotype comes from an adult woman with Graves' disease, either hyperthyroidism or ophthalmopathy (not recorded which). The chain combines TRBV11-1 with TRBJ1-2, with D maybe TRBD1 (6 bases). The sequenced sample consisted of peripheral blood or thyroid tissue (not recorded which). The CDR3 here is CARGGAGSTYTF. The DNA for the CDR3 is TGTGCTAGAGGGGGGGCAGGGAGTACCTACACCTTC.